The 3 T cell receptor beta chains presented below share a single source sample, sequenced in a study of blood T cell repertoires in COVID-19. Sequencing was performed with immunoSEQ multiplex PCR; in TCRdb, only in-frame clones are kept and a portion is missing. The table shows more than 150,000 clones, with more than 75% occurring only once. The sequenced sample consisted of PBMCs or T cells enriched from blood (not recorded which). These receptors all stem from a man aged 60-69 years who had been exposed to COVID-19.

The CDR3 sequence: CSAWQNYEQYF. Written as DNA, the CDR3 is TGCAGTGCGTGGCAGAACTACGAGCAGTACTTC. J is TRBJ2-7 and V is TRBV20-1; D is unresolved. The length of the CDR3 is 11 residues. The germline V gene has CDR1 DFQATT and CDR2 SNEGSKA (reference sequence). Trimming shortened V by 6 bases and J by 3 bases, and 9 bases separated the two germline ends.

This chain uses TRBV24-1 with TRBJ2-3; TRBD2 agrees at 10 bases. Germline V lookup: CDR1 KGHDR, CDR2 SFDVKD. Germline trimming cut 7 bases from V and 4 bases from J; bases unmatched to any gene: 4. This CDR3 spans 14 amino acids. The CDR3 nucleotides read TGTGCCACCAGGGCTAGCGGGAGTGCAGATACGCAGTATTTT. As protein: CATRASGSADTQYF.

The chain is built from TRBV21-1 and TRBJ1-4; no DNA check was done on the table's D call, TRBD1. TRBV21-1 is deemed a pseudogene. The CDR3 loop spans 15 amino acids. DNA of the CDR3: TGTGCCAGAGCAGGGGCCACGGCAACTAATGAAAAACTGTTTTTT. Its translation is CARAGATATNEKLFF.